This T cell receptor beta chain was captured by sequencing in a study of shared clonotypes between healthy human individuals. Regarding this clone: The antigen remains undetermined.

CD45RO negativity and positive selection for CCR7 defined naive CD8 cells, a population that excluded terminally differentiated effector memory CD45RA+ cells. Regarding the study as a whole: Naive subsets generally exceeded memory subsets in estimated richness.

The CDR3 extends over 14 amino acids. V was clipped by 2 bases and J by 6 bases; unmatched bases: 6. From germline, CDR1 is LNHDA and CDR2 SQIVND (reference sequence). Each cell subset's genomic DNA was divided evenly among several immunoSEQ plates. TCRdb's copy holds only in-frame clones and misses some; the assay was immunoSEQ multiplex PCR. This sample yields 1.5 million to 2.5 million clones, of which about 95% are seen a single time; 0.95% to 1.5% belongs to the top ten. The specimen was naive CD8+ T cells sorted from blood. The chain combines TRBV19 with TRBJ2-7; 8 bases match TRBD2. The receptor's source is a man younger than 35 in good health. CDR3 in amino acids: CASSITAGEGEQYF. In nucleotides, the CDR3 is TGTGCCAGTAGTATAACAGCGGGAGAGGGCGAGCAGTACTTC.